Relative to its sample, the clone carrying this T cell receptor beta chain is medium-sized. Antigen unknown. This sample also contains other DNA sequences that code for the same CDR3. V shed 5 bases and J shed 8 bases, with 15 bases lying between them. Germline lookup yields CDR1 SEHNR and CDR2 FQNEAQ (reference sequence). There are 13 residues in the CDR3. This sample is part of a study of shared clonotypes between healthy human individuals. Healthy and HIV-negative, the adult donors had no recent acute infections or vaccinations. Donors comprised only Caucasian adults living in Nashville, Tennessee. Samples left unsorted employed some 95 million PBMCs for genomic DNA. Sequencing was performed with immunoSEQ multiplex PCR; in TCRdb, only in-frame clones are kept and a portion is missing. The sample yields 450,000 to 500,000 clones, approximately 84% seen once. Study-wide points: Expectations were that clonotype sharing among donors would be affected by sequencing depth.

Specimen: PBMCs. The source is a woman between 40 and 50 years old in good health. Some clones in this sample may be carry-over from other donors' samples. This chain joins TRBV7-9 and TRBJ1-2; D is possibly TRBD1 (6 bases). The CDR3, as DNA: TGTGCCAGCAGCCCCTTGGGGGCCCGGGGCTACACCTTC. Protein: CASSPLGARGYTF.